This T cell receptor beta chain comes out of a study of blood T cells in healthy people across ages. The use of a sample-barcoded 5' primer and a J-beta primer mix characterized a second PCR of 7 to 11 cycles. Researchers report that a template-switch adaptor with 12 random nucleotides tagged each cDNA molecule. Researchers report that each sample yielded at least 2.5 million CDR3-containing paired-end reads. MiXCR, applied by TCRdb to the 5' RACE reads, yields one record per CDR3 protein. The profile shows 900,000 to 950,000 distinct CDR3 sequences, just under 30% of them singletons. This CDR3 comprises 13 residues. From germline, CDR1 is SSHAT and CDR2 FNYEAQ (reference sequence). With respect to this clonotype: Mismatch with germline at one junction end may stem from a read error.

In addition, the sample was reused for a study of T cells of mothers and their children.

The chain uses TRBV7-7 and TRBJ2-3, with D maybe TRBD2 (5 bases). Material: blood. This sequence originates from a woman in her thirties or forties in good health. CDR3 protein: CASSLGNADTLYF. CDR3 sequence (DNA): TGCGCTAGCAGCTTGGGCAACGCGGATACGCTGTATTTT.